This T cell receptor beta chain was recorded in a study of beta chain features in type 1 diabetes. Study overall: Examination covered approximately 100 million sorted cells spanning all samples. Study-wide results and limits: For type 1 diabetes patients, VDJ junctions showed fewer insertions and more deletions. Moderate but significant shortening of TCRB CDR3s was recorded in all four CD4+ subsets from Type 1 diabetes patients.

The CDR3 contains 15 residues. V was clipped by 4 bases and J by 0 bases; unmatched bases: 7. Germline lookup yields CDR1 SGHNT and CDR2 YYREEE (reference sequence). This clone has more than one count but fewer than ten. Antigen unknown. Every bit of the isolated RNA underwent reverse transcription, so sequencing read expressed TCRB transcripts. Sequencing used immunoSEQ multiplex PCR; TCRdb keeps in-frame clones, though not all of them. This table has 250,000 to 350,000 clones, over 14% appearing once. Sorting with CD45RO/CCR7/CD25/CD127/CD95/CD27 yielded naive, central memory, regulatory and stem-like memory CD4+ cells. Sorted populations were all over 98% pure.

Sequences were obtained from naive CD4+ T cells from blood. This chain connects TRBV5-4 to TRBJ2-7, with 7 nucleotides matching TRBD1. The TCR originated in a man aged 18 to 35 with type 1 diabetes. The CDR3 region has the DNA TGTGCCAGCAGCCAAGGGACAGCCTTCTCCTACGAGCAGTACTTC. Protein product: CASSQGTAFSYEQYF.